Below are 17 T cell receptor beta chains sequenced from a single sample in a study of cytomegalovirus exposure and HLA in healthy donors. Researchers ran the PCR with 60 Vbeta and 13 Jbeta primers. The table came from immunoSEQ multiplex PCR; TCRdb's copy has only in-frame clones and leaves some out. The table has some 120,000 clones, approximately 80% seen once. Sequenced: PBMCs. These receptors all stem from a man younger than 30 in good health and CMV-seronegative.

This clone has just one count. V gene TRBV5-6 combines with J gene TRBJ1-5; a weak D match, TRBD1 (5 bases). Germline CDR1 and CDR2: SGHDT and YYEEEE. There are 13 residues in the CDR3. Trimming removed 5 bases from V and 7 bases from J, with 13 bases in between. The CDR3: CASSAGSGQPQHF. The CDR3 DNA follows: TGTGCCAGCAGTGCGGGATCAGGGCAGCCCCAGCATTTT.

This clone was recorded only once. V is TRBV7-2 and J is TRBJ2-2; D call uncertain. Trimming left V 4 bases short and J 4 bases short, with 4 bases between. The germline CDR1 and CDR2 sequences are SGHTA and FQGNSA. The length of the CDR3 is 12 residues. CDR3 in amino acids: CASSSPTGELFF. CDR3 DNA: TGTGCCAGCAGCTCTCCCACCGGGGAGCTGTTTTTT.

The chain's CDR3 is CSVEEWGDNTEAFF. The CDR3 DNA follows: TGCAGCGTTGAAGAATGGGGGGATAACACTGAAGCTTTCTTT. This sequence joins TRBV29-1 and TRBJ1-1; maybe TRBD1 (5 bases). The V and J ends lost 0 bases and 2 bases respectively, with 10 bases between them. Looked up from germline, CDR1 is SQVTM and CDR2 is ANQGSEA. This CDR3 region has 14 residues.

The chain joins TRBV5-1 to TRBJ1-3, with 7 bases aligning to TRBD1. Trimming at V came to 0 bases and at J to 3 bases, leaving 9 bases not matched to a gene. The CDR3 contains 17 residues. CDR1 is SGHRS and CDR2 is YFSETQ in the germline V gene. The CDR3 loop reads CASSLDPTGNLGNTIYF. DNA for the CDR3: TGCGCCAGCAGCTTGGACCCGACAGGGAACCTTGGAAACACCATATATTTT.

This rearrangement joins TRBV19 to TRBJ2-7; 7 nucleotides align to TRBD2. Germline V lookup: CDR1 LNHDA, CDR2 SQIVND (reference sequence). There are 14 residues in the CDR3. Unmatched junction bases numbered 10, after V lost 9 bases and J lost 2 bases. This CDR3 is CASRGSGETYEQYF. The CDR3 DNA follows: TGTGCCAGCCGGGGGAGCGGGGAAACCTACGAGCAGTACTTC.

The genes are TRBV7-9 and TRBJ1-1; no clear D gene. Germline V gives CDR1 SEHNR, CDR2 FQNEAQ (reference sequence). Between the trimmed V and J ends, which lost 3 bases and 3 bases, there was a span of 5 bases. The CDR3 loop spans 12 amino acids. CDR3 sequence (DNA): TGTGCCAGCAGCTTTTCAGACACTGAAGCTTTCTTT. Amino acids: CASSFSDTEAFF.

This chain links TRBV19 with TRBJ2-7; 8 bases agree with TRBD2. With V trimmed by 3 bases and J by 3 bases, 4 bases remained unmatched. The germline gives CDR1 LNHDA, CDR2 SQIVND (reference sequence). CDR3 size: 14 residues. The CDR3 loop is CASSIKGLDYEQYF. The CDR3 region has the DNA TGTGCCAGTAGTATTAAGGGACTAGACTACGAGCAGTACTTC.

The chain recombines TRBV2 with TRBJ1-3, with D uncertain. This CDR3 spans 16 amino acids. The germline CDR1 and CDR2 sequences are SNHLY and FYNNEI. Between the trimmed V and J ends, which lost 2 bases and 2 bases, there was a span of 13 bases. CDR3 coding DNA: TGTGCCAGCAGTGAAAAGCACGGAGGAGCTGGAAACACCATATATTTT. Its translation: CASSEKHGGAGNTIYF.

The rearrangement links TRBV14 to TRBJ1-2, with D hard to call. V gave up 1 base and J gave up 6 bases, with 9 bases separating them. Per germline, CDR1 SGHDN and CDR2 FVKESK. The CDR3 totals 13 residues. In DNA form, the CDR3 reads TGTGCCAGCAGCCAAGTTCATCGGGATGGCTACACCTTC. Amino acids: CASSQVHRDGYTF.

The V gene is TRBV7-9, the J gene TRBJ2-1; TRBD2 aligns across 9 bases. The CDR3 covers 16 residues. V lost 5 bases, J lost 4 bases, and 9 bases stayed unmatched. Germline V gene lookup returns CDR1 SEHNR and CDR2 FQNEAQ (reference sequence). CDR3 bases: TGTGCCAGCAGCCCCCTCGGGCGGGGGGGATACAATGAGCAGTTCTTC. It is translated as CASSPLGRGGYNEQFF.

The chain couples TRBV6-1 to TRBJ2-5; maybe TRBD2 (5 bases). The CDR3 has 14 amino acids. The germline CDR1 and CDR2 sequences are MNHNS and SASEGT. V shed 8 bases and J shed 5 bases, with 18 bases lying between them. The CDR3 DNA is TGTGCCAGCGCATCTAGCACAACCGGGGAGACCCAGTACTTC. As protein: CASASSTTGETQYF.

The chain is built from TRBV6-5 and TRBJ2-3; 8 bases fit TRBD2. Germline values: CDR1 MNHEY, CDR2 SVGAGI. V gave up 8 bases and J gave up 7 bases; unmatched junction bases: 11. The CDR3 has 14 amino acids. CDR3 DNA sequence: TGTGCCAGCGGCCGATTGGCGGGGGGAAATACGCAGTATTTT. This gives the protein CASGRLAGGNTQYF.

The rearrangement joins TRBV19 to TRBJ1-2, with 7 bases fitting TRBD1. The germline gives CDR1 LNHDA, CDR2 SQIVND (reference sequence). V lost 1 base and J lost 8; bases outside the gene matches: 4. The CDR3 loop spans 13 amino acids. CDR3 sequence reads: CASSIGTGAGYTF. In DNA form, the CDR3 reads TGTGCCAGTAGTATAGGCACAGGGGCCGGCTACACCTTC. Looking up the rest from reference TRBV19 and TRBJ1-2 gives the full variable domain: DGGITQSPKYLFRKEGQNVTLSCEQNLNHDAMYWYRQDPGQGLRLIYYSQIVNDFQKGDIAEGYSVSREKKESFPLTVTSAQKNPTAFYLCASSIGTGAGYTFGSGTRLTVV.

The chain joins TRBV7-2 to TRBJ2-2, with D tentatively TRBD2 (6 bases). This CDR3 contains 17 residues. Germline V lookup: CDR1 SGHTA, CDR2 FQGNSA. With 1 base removed from V and 4 bases from J, the gap between germline ends came to 16 bases. CDR3 bases: TGTGCCAGCAGCTTAGGGGGCCGGGGAGGATTCACCGGGGAGCTGTTTTTT. Translation: CASSLGGRGGFTGELFF.

The table lists this clone with a few counts. The chain carries TRBV6-6 and TRBJ2-7; D possibly corresponds to TRBD1 (6 bases). The germline CDR1 and CDR2 sequences are MNHNY and SVGAGI (reference sequence). V was clipped by 4 bases and J by 5 bases, with 18 bases between them. This CDR3 comprises 15 residues. The CDR3 sequence is CASSSRGQQSDEQYF. The CDR3 DNA reads as TGTGCCAGCAGTTCCAGAGGACAGCAAAGCGACGAGCAGTACTTC.

The gene calls are TRBV6-5 and TRBJ2-1, with a weak D call TRBD1 (5 bases). Germline assignment: CDR1 MNHEY and CDR2 SVGAGI. V shed 6 bases and J shed 4 bases, with 16 bases lying between them. This CDR3 comprises 15 residues. This CDR3 reads CASRRLQGKYNEQFF. Written as DNA, the CDR3 is TGTGCCAGCAGACGTCTCCAGGGAAAGTACAATGAGCAGTTCTTC.

The chain combines TRBV7-2 with TRBJ1-1; 9 positions agree with TRBD1. Looked up from germline, CDR1 is SGHTA and CDR2 is FQGNSA. The junction had 7 bases not matched to a gene; V was cut back by 4 bases and J by 7 bases. The CDR3 covers 14 residues. Here the CDR3 DNA reads TGTGCCAGCAGCTCAGGGACAGGGTTGGGTGAAGCTTTCTTT. Translating gives CASSSGTGLGEAFF.